These 11 T cell receptor beta chains were all obtained from the same sample, sequenced in a study of blood T cell repertoires in COVID-19. Profiling relied on immunoSEQ multiplex PCR, and the TCRdb table lists in-frame clones only, not all of them. This sample yields about 190,000 clones, of which approximately 88% are seen a single time; under 4.5% belongs to the top ten. Material: peripheral blood. The receptor source for this set is a woman aged 25 to 39 with acute or convalescent COVID-19.

The rearrangement links TRBV3-1 (or the pseudogene TRBV3-2) to TRBJ2-1, with D possibly TRBD2 on 6 matching bases. Between the trimmed V and J ends, which lost 4 bases and 0 bases, there was a span of 13 bases. Germline V gene data show CDR1 as LGHDT and CDR2 as YNNKEL (reference sequence). The CDR3 extends over 16 amino acids. The CDR3 DNA reads as TGTGCCAGCAGCCCGCTAGCGTCTAGCTCCTACAATGAGCAGTTCTTC. It is translated as CASSPLASSSYNEQFF.

The chain recombines TRBV3-1 (or the pseudogene TRBV3-2) with TRBJ2-7, with a weak D call TRBD1 (5 bases). Germline CDR1 and CDR2: LGHDT and YNNKEL (reference sequence). The V gene lost 0 bases and the J gene lost 3 bases, with 9 bases spanning the gap. This CDR3 region has 14 residues. In DNA form, the CDR3 reads TGTGCCAGCAGCCAAGATGGGGCGTTCTACGAGCAGTACTTC. Amino acids: CASSQDGAFYEQYF.

V and J are TRBV11-3 and TRBJ1-1, with 7 bases aligning to TRBD1. The CDR3 is 14 residues long. CDR1 and CDR2 from the germline V gene are SGHNT and YENEEA. Trimming at V came to 2 bases and at J to 11 bases, leaving 11 bases not matched to a gene. This CDR3 reads CASSLRQGHSIAFF. DNA of the CDR3: TGTGCCAGCAGCTTACGACAGGGTCATAGTATCGCTTTCTTT.

The CDR3 sequence: CASSEEAGLGYTF. The CDR3 nucleotides read TGTGCCAGCAGTGAAGAAGCAGGCCTGGGCTACACCTTC. V and J are TRBV6-1 and TRBJ1-2; no clear D gene. Germline CDR1 MNHNS, CDR2 SASEGT. The CDR3 length is 13 residues. Deletions cut 1 base from V and 8 bases from J, with 11 bases between.

The chain combines TRBV29-1 with TRBJ2-3; D is possibly TRBD1 (5 bases). CDR3 length: 15 residues. Trimming took 0 bases from V and 5 from J, leaving 15 bases between them. Germline V CDR1 and CDR2: SQVTM, ANQGSEA. The CDR3 bases are TGCAGCGTTGAAGAATCGTCAGGGTTAAGAGATACGCAGTATTTT. The encoded protein is CSVEESSGLRDTQYF.

V is TRBV5-1 and J is TRBJ2-1; TRBD1 might be the D (6 bases). Trimming took 1 base from V and 10 from J, leaving 9 bases between them. CDR3 length equals 12 residues. The germline V gene encodes CDR1 SGHRS and CDR2 YFSETQ. CDR3 amino acids: CASSLSGGEQFF. CDR3 nucleotides: TGCGCCAGCAGCTTGTCTGGGGGCGAGCAGTTCTTC.

The chain combines TRBV28 with TRBJ1-1; possible D gene TRBD1, 6 bases. From germline, CDR1 is MDHEN and CDR2 SYDVKM. The CDR3 sequence is 14 residues long. V was pared by 7 bases and J by 6 bases, with 18 bases between. CDR3 loop: CASISFNRASEAFF. The CDR3 DNA reads TGTGCCAGCATTTCCTTCAACAGGGCCTCTGAAGCTTTCTTT. Full variable domain (remainder filled in from reference TRBV28 and TRBJ1-1): DVKVTQSSRYLVKRTGEKVFLECVQDMDHENMFWYRQDPGLGLRLIYFSYDVKMKEKGDIPEGYSVSREKKERFSLILESASTNQTSMYLCASISFNRASEAFFGQGTRLTVV.

The gene calls are TRBV2 and TRBJ2-5; TRBD1 agrees at 7 bases. J was trimmed by 5 bases and V by 10 bases; bases with no gene match: 7. The germline V gene has CDR1 SNHLY and CDR2 FYNNEI. The CDR3 spans 12 residues. The CDR3 loop reads CATRTGAETQYF. In DNA form, the CDR3 reads TGTGCCACCAGGACAGGCGCGGAGACCCAGTACTTC.

This clone came up once. The V gene is TRBV30, the J gene TRBJ2-7; possibly TRBD1 for D (6 bases). This CDR3 region has 12 residues. V lost 4 bases to trimming and J lost 1 base, with 8 bases between them. Germline V gene sequence: CDR1 GTSNPN, CDR2 SVGIG (reference sequence). The CDR3 loop reads CAWKDSSYEQYF. DNA for the CDR3: TGTGCCTGGAAGGACAGTTCCTACGAGCAGTACTTC.

This chain connects TRBV7-6 to TRBJ2-3; TRBD1 matches 7 bases. Germline lookup yields CDR1 SGHVS and CDR2 FNYEAQ. With 3 bases clipped from V and 7 bases from J, the junction kept 4 bases outside the gene matches. There are 13 residues in the CDR3. The CDR3 sequence: CASSLTGLNTQYF. DNA of the CDR3: TGTGCCAGCAGCTTGACAGGGTTAAATACGCAGTATTTT.

J is TRBJ1-5 and V is TRBV11-2; 8 bases align to TRBD1. The CDR3 length is 14 residues. J was trimmed by 6 bases and V by 6 bases; bases with no gene match: 7. CDR1 is SGHAT and CDR2 is FQNNGV in the germline V gene. The CDR3 DNA is TGTGCCAGCAGTACCGAGACAGGGGTTCAGCCCCAGCATTTT. It is translated as CASSTETGVQPQHF.